This TCR beta chain was observed in a study of T-cell memory formation after mild COVID-19. As for this clonotype: No antigen is known for it.

Constant-segment primers were used for 5'RACE, and the resulting TCR alpha and TCR beta cDNA libraries carried sample barcodes and UMIs. MiXCR was run by TCRdb on the 5' RACE reads, yielding one entry per CDR3 protein. The profile shows fewer than 450,000 distinct CDR3 sequences, approximately 25% of them singletons. Findings and limits, study-wide: Detection of some responders pre-infection suggested pre-existing cross-reactive memory T cells participated. CD4+ contracting clones were mainly CM and EM; CD8+ ones, EMRA.

The germline V gene has CDR1 MNHEY and CDR2 SVGEGT. The CDR3 spans 15 residues. The ends were cut back, 5 bases at V and 8 bases at J, with 21 bases in the middle. This chain connects TRBV6-2 or TRBV6-3 to TRBJ1-2, with D hard to call. The sequencing input was PBMCs or a T cell subset sorted from them (not recorded which). The source of this sequence is an adult woman who had mild COVID-19 (a few samples of this study predate the infection). Cell type and time point are not known. The chain's CDR3 is CASSKRRLGIGGYTF. The CDR3 DNA reads TGTGCCAGCAGTAAACGACGTCTAGGCATCGGGGGCTACACCTTC.